Listed below are T cell receptor beta chains from one sample, sequenced in a study of cytomegalovirus exposure and HLA in healthy donors. Clones were read by immunoSEQ multiplex PCR, and TCRdb kept only the in-frame ones, dropping some. Of 55,000 to 85,000 clones in the sample, 75% to 80% are singletons; the top ten hold 7.8%. Specimen: PBMCs. The receptors originated from a man in his late teens or twenties in good health and CMV-seropositive. The CDR3 runs from the conserved cysteine through the conserved F or W. D genes are given only for firm matches. The size of a clone is reported for some rows only, either as once, few or many, or as a class for expanded clones.

cdr3_length: 16; j_call: TRBJ2-2; d_call: TRBD1; clone_size: once; v_call: TRBV30; cdr3_nt: TGTGCCTGGAGTGTACCCAACACAGGGGCCACCGGGGAGCTGTTTTTT; cdr3_aa: CAWSVPNTGATGELFF
cdr3_length: 15; j_call: TRBJ2-7; d_call: TRBD2; clone_size: NA; v_call: TRBV10-1; cdr3_nt: TGCGCCAGCAGTGACTCCACTAGCGGGACCTACGAGCAGTACTTC; cdr3_aa: CASSDSTSGTYEQYF
cdr3_length: 14; j_call: TRBJ1-1; d_call: NA; clone_size: NA; v_call: TRBV2; cdr3_nt: TGTGCCAGAAAAGTGGCAGGGGTGTACACTGAAGCTTTCTTT; cdr3_aa: CARKVAGVYTEAFF
cdr3_length: 14; j_call: TRBJ2-7; d_call: NA; clone_size: few; v_call: TRBV6-5; cdr3_nt: TGTGCCAGCAGTTACTTGGTTAGCACCTACGAGCAGTACTTC; cdr3_aa: CASSYLVSTYEQYF
cdr3_length: 15; j_call: TRBJ2-1; d_call: TRBD2; clone_size: few; v_call: TRBV29-1; cdr3_nt: TGCAGCGTGGATAGCGGGGGGCCGGCCCACAATGAGCAGTTCTTC; cdr3_aa: CSVDSGGPAHNEQFF
cdr3_length: 11; j_call: TRBJ2-7; d_call: NA; clone_size: NA; v_call: TRBV20-1; cdr3_nt: TGCAGTGCTAGAGACGGGTACGAGCAGTACTTC; cdr3_aa: CSARDGYEQYF
cdr3_length: 13; j_call: TRBJ2-1; d_call: TRBD1; clone_size: NA; v_call: TRBV27; cdr3_nt: TGTGCCATCGGGACAGGGCCCTACAATGAGCAGTTCTTC; cdr3_aa: CAIGTGPYNEQFF
cdr3_length: 14; j_call: TRBJ1-5; d_call: NA; clone_size: NA; v_call: TRBV27; cdr3_nt: TGTGCCAGCAGTCCACTCTTCGGGGATCAGCCCCAGCATTTT; cdr3_aa: CASSPLFGDQPQHF
cdr3_length: 15; j_call: TRBJ1-2; d_call: NA; clone_size: NA; v_call: TRBV7-6; cdr3_nt: TGTGCCAGCAGCTTAGCGCTACCCAATAACTATGGCTACACCTTC; cdr3_aa: CASSLALPNNYGYTF
cdr3_length: 16; j_call: TRBJ1-6; d_call: TRBD1; clone_size: NA; v_call: TRBV7-9; cdr3_nt: TGTGCCAGCAGCTTAGTACGCAGGGGGCGTAATTCACCCCTCCACTTT; cdr3_aa: CASSLVRRGRNSPLHF
cdr3_length: 15; j_call: TRBJ1-1; d_call: NA; clone_size: NA; v_call: TRBV25-1; cdr3_nt: TGTGCCAGCAGTGAATATGGGCAGACGAACACTGAAGCTTTCTTT; cdr3_aa: CASSEYGQTNTEAFF